The clone carrying this TCR beta chain has only a few counts. The antigen is undetermined. This sample was taken from a study of cytomegalovirus exposure and HLA in healthy donors. General study points: Through in vitro validation, three CMV-associated chains were shown to be specific for CMV antigens.

The PCR used 60 Vbeta and 13 Jbeta primers. Profiling relied on immunoSEQ multiplex PCR, and the TCRdb table lists in-frame clones only, not all of them. The sample holds 150,000 to 200,000 clones; 70% to 85% are singletons and the top ten take about 6%. The CDR3 consists of 12 residues. The V gene's germline CDR1 is SEHNR and CDR2 FQNEAQ (reference sequence). Trimming took 6 bases from V and 4 from J, leaving 9 bases between them. This clonotype originated in a man in his fifties in good health and CMV-seropositive. The sequenced material came from PBMCs. This chain connects TRBV7-9 to TRBJ1-1; D remains unclear. CDR3 region: CASSSTGTEAFF. For the CDR3, the DNA is TGTGCCAGCAGTTCCACCGGCACTGAAGCTTTCTTT.